The source of this TCR beta chain is a study of shared clonotypes between healthy human individuals. Study-level findings and limits: A few donors held about 4.6% of naive CD4 clonotypes in common. Only blood samples were collected, and tissue repertoires likely differ.

With V trimmed by 5 bases and J by 6 bases, 13 bases remained unmatched. The V gene's germline CDR1 is SEHNR and CDR2 FQNEAQ (reference sequence). The CDR3 runs to 15 residues. Free of recent acute infections or vaccinations, the donors were healthy HIV-negative adults. This clone was seen more than once but under ten times. Antigen unknown. Each replicate PCR on the sorted subsets used about 0.2 ug DNA (roughly 27,000 T cell genomes). The method was immunoSEQ multiplex PCR; TCRdb's version includes in-frame clones alone and lacks a portion of them. The sample records about 2 million clones, roughly 95% being singletons.

The TCR comes from a man aged 18-30 years in good health. The genes are TRBV7-9 and TRBJ2-7; TRBD1 aligns across 7 bases. Sequencing was performed on naive CD4+ T cells sorted from blood. Sample subset: CD45RA+ positively selected. The chain's CDR3 is CASSPRPGGWVEQYF. In DNA form, the CDR3 reads TGTGCCAGCAGCCCCCGCCCAGGGGGTTGGGTCGAGCAGTACTTC.